This T cell receptor (beta chain) was recovered during a study of identical twins. Study results and limitations: The study found that models underestimated out-of-frame TCR alpha sharing in monozygotic twins. These conclusions were based on statistical analysis (cross-sectional, not following the same donors). Carriage of fewer insertions was seen in abundant cord blood beta clonotypes, whereas memory repertoires showed none.

One entry per CDR3 protein results from TCRdb running MiXCR on the 5' RACE reads. The top ten hold under 3.5% of the sample, which has about 570,000 distinct CDR3 sequences, 9.5% to 10% seen once. The sample holds many counts of this clonotype. Its antigen is unknown. The CDR3 sequence is 13 residues long. V lost 4 bases, J lost 0 bases, and 3 bases lay in between. The germline gives CDR1 MNHEY, CDR2 SMNVEV (reference sequence). The sample also formed part of further work on yellow fever vaccine responses in identical twins. This second study notes: It has been reported that, in twins, the vaccine T cell response seemed partly convergent and partly personalized.

V and J are TRBV27 and TRBJ2-2; the D is unclear. The TCR originated in a woman aged 18-29 years in good health. Sequencing was performed on PBMCs. The CDR3 bases are TGTGCCAGCAGTTGGACGAACACCGGGGAGCTGTTTTTT. Its translation is CASSWTNTGELFF.